This TCR beta chain was captured by sequencing in a study of CD8+ T cells in alopecia areata (dated by TCRdb to 2016 to 2018). Background for the entire study: Treated patients were enrolled in an open-label pilot trial of oral tofacitinib, 5 to 10 mg twice daily, for moderate-to-severe alopecia areata. In humans, TCRbeta sequencing was performed on scalp tissue and on sorted CD4+ and CD8+ peripheral blood T cells from healthy controls and from patients with patchy or totalis/universalis alopecia areata. The SALT score, which quantifies the percentage of affected scalp surface area, was used to measure disease severity in treated patients. The RNA source kit depended on sample type: the PAXgene miRNA kit for fixed scalp, the miRNeasy kit for PBMCs, and the RNeasy kit for mouse skin. Scalp clonality was compared across normal scalp (n=4), patchy alopecia areata scalp (n=8), and alopecia totalis/universalis scalp (n=8). Amplification of TCRbeta CDR3 regions was done by immunoSEQ multiplex PCR using 35 Vbeta forward primers and 13 Jbeta reverse primers. Biopsies were taken from tofacitinib-treated patients at baseline and again at 4 and 24 weeks into treatment, and several of those patients also had a later scalp biopsy. Tofacitinib was administered for 6 to 18 months, and 6 months of follow-up off drug were then conducted to assess delayed response and recurrence. To study T cell clonal expansion in alopecia areata, the researchers applied high-throughput TCRbeta sequencing to both the C3H/HeJ mouse model and human patients. Broad study findings and their caveats: The treated cohort was small, with a single nonresponder, so links between baseline CD8+ expansion and response need larger studies. Tofacitinib significantly decreased scalp clonality and the number of expanded CD8+ clones among the top 100 scalp clones. Shared TCR sequences between patients were less evident than in mice, which may be partly attributable to HLA diversity in the patient population. Unlike mouse skin, where gammadelta T cells dominate, normal human skin contains resident alphabeta T cells that get sequenced too, which complicates analysis of the scalp TCR repertoire. During tofacitinib treatment, many expanded lesional clones stuck around in both scalp and blood, and this persistence may partly explain why relapse happens after treatment is stopped. Compared with normal scalp, lesional scalp, particularly in alopecia totalis/universalis, had higher clonality and more expanded CD8+ clones, which suggests antigenic drive.

Relative to germline, V is 3 bases shorter and J is 6 bases shorter, with 0 bases between their ends. The CDR3 runs 11 residues from the cysteine to the phenylalanine. Just the 33-base CDR3 DNA is kept, in frame starting at base 1. From a lookup of the germline V gene, CDR1 and CDR2 are SGHTA and FQGNSA. The library was obtained by the immunoSEQ multiplex PCR assay. RNA was extracted from all samples and reverse transcribed into cDNA as template for TCR sequencing. First-strand cDNA was synthesized using SuperScript III with a 2:1 mix of oligo-dT and random hexamers. Amplification bias was assessed with a synthetic immune receptor repertoire, and residual bias was removed computationally. As for how the authors treated the data: Raw reads were preprocessed to remove errors, and CDR3 was defined by IMGT conventions from the conserved cysteine to phenylalanine. Clonality was computed as 1 minus the Shannon entropy, with the entropy normalized by log2 of the number of productive unique TCRs. Whether each scalp clone was CD4 or CD8 was inferred by checking scalp TCRbeta sequences against the CD4 and CD8 repertoires from sorted blood. In its TCRdb copy, this immuneACCESS table keeps in-frame sequences only and misses some clones. Where compared with another copy, unresolved V genes explain less than half of these, and the others have no known cause. V, J and clone size derive from that table, while D and trimming were established from the DNA sequence. The sample table lists roughly 220,000 clones, 66% of them with a count of one. The ten largest clones represent over 1% of the sample.

The treatment or condition label here, explained by the study, means: oral pan-JAK inhibitor, 5-10 mg twice daily. From alopecia areata patients, peripheral blood was collected along with lesional scalp punch biopsies. After PBMCs were isolated by density centrifugation and stained for CD3, CD4 and CD8, a FACSAria was used to sort CD4+ and CD8+ T cells. In regard to this clone: The antigen it recognizes is unknown. Per-nucleotide qualities are absent, and no much larger clonotype sits a single base away.

The sequence came from a human donor with alopecia areata. Sequences were derived from CD4+ T cells sorted from blood, sampled at week 44, from a patient treated with tofacitinib. Recombination connected TRBV7-2 to TRBJ1-6; no D gene is confidently identified. The CDR3 protein: CASSFNSPLHF. Read as DNA, the sequence is TGTGCCAGCAGCTTTAATTCACCCCTCCACTTT.